The T cell receptor (beta chain) under discussion was sequenced for a study of blood T cells in healthy people across ages. About the study: About one barcoded beta molecule per two T cells was the capture yield of template switching.

For this clonotype: A single base separates this from a much larger clone, so it may be a read error.

The CDR3 contains 16 residues. From germline, CDR1 is SGHTA and CDR2 FQGTGA. Through a sample-barcoded 5' primer and a J-beta primer mix, a second PCR was run for roughly 7 to 12 cycles. TCRdb reprocessed the 5' RACE reads via MiXCR and lists one record per CDR3 protein. The sample has 1.6 million or so distinct CDR3 sequences, about 35% seen once. Sequenced: blood. The chain recombines TRBV7-3 with TRBJ2-1, with 13 bases aligning to TRBD2. The J call could be wrong; TRBJ2-7 is a better fit for the DNA end. The sequence came from a woman in her twenties or thirties in good health. The DNA of the CDR3 is TGTGCCAGCAGCTTAACGGGACTAGCGGGGTACAATGAGCAGTACTTC. Translation: CASSLTGLAGYNEQYF.